The 5 T cell receptor beta chains reported below all come from one sample, sequenced in a study of blood T cells in healthy people across ages. Alongside a J-beta primer mix, a sample-barcoded 5' primer served in a second PCR lasting roughly 7 to 11 cycles. TCRdb ran MiXCR on the 5' RACE reads and lists one entry per CDR3 protein. This table has almost 1 million distinct CDR3 sequences, roughly half appearing once. The sequenced sample was blood. These receptors were collected from a woman aged 55-75 years in good health.

This clonotype was observed a single time. As DNA, the CDR3 is TGTGCCAGCAGCGTAGGCGTGGCGGGAGTTGTGGAGACCCAGTACTTC. Translating gives CASSVGVAGVVETQYF. The V and J genes are TRBV9 and TRBJ2-4; TRBD2 agrees at 7 bases. The J call may not be correct, given that the DNA end is closer to TRBJ2-5. Germline CDR1 and CDR2: SGDLS and YYNGEE. The CDR3 covers 16 residues.

This chain connects TRBV12-3 or TRBV12-4 to TRBJ1-5, with D hard to call. This CDR3 has 12 residues. V lost 3 bases and J 11 bases, leaving 11 bases between the germline ends. CDR3 sequence (DNA): TGTGCCAGCAGTTTGGGCTCCGGGGCCCAGCATTTT. It encodes CASSLGSGAQHF.

V is TRBV19 and J is TRBJ2-5; D not certain. Gene TRBJ2-7 matches the end of the DNA better, so the J call may be wrong. The germline V gene has CDR1 LNHDA and CDR2 SQIVND (reference sequence). The CDR3 is 13 residues long. CDR3 sequence: CASSAGFLYEQYF. CDR3 nucleotides: TGTGCCAGTAGTGCCGGGTTTCTATACGAGCAGTACTTC.

The J gene is TRBJ2-3, the V gene TRBV28, with TRBD2 matching 7 bases. Per germline, CDR1 MDHEN and CDR2 SYDVKM. The J segment lost 1 base and the V segment lost 4 bases, leaving 14 bases of the junction unmatched. The CDR3 has 18 amino acids. As DNA, the CDR3 is TGTGCCAGCAGTTCCTCAAGACTAAGCGGGATTGGCACAGATACGCAGTATTTT. It encodes CASSSSRLSGIGTDTQYF.

The chain combines TRBV3-1 with TRBJ2-1; 8 bases map to TRBD2. The trim removed 4 bases at V and 7 bases at J, leaving 9 bases unmatched. The germline V gene encodes CDR1 LGHDT and CDR2 YNNKEL (reference sequence). The CDR3 loop spans 15 amino acids. In nucleotides, the CDR3 is TGTGCCAGCAGCCTCACTAGCGGCCTCGTGAATGAGCAGTTCTTC. It specifies CASSLTSGLVNEQFF.